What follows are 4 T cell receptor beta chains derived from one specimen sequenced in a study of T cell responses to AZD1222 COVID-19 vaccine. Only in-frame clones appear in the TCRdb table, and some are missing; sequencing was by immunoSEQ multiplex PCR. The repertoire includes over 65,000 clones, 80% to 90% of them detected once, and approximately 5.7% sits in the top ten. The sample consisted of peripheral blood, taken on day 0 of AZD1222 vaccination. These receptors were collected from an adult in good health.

The CDR3 loop reads CASSQVAIAKNIQYF. The CDR3 bases are TGCGCCAGCAGCCAAGTGGCGATAGCCAAAAACATTCAGTACTTC. The chain is built from TRBV4-1 and TRBJ2-4; D is unresolved. Germline loops: CDR1 MGHRA, CDR2 YSYEKL. V dropped 1 base and J dropped 0 bases, with 7 bases sitting between them. The CDR3 sequence is 15 residues long.

The CDR3 bases are TGTGCCAGCAGCCTGACAGGGGGCGCGACGAACTATGGCTACACCTTC. Translated: CASSLTGGATNYGYTF. This chain joins TRBV7-2 and TRBJ1-2, with 10 bases lining up with TRBD1. Germline V lookup: CDR1 SGHTA, CDR2 FQGNSA. CDR3 length equals 16 residues. With 5 bases clipped from V and 2 bases from J, the junction kept 8 bases outside the gene matches. The entire variable domain, with the rest obtained from reference TRBV7-2 and TRBJ1-2, is as follows: GAGVSQSPSNKVTEKGKDVELRCDPISGHTALYWYRQSLGQGLEFLIYFQGNSAPDKSGLPSDRFSAERTGGSVSTLTIQRTQQEDSAVYLCASSLTGGATNYGYTFGSGTRLTVV.

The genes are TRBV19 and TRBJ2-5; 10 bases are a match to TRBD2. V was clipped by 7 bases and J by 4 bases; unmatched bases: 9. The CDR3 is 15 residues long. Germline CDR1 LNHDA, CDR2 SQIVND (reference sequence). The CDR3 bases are TGTGCCAGTAAGCCTAGCGGGGGAAAAGGAGAGACCCAGTACTTC. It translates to CASKPSGGKGETQYF.

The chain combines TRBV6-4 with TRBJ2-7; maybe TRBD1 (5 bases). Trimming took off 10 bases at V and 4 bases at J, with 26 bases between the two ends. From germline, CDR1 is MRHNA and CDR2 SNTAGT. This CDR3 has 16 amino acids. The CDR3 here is CATRNSWAGKYYEQYF. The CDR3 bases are TGTGCCACCCGGAATAGTTGGGCAGGGAAGTATTACGAGCAGTACTTC.